The source of this T cell receptor beta chain is a study of blood T cell repertoires in COVID-19 (dated by TCRdb to about 2020). Study-wide context: The collaborator samples originated in the United States, Italy and Spain and spanned the acute and convalescent phases of COVID-19. The material from the prospective study consisted of cDNA or gDNA derived from T cells, B-cell-depleted T cells, or PBMCs. Deeply sampled blood TCRbeta repertoires from subjects exposed to, actively infected with, or recovered from COVID-19 were included in the dataset. The repertoires were released in a freely available public database meant as a resource for research on the immune response to SARS-CoV-2. Samples came from the ongoing ImmuneRACE study (first 160 participants) plus 1,254 subjects from 6 global collaborators. Nearly every sample came with metadata listing a de-identified subject ID, COVID-19 status, age in years and sex. HLA class I and class II types, where available, came from metadata supplied by the sample provider rather than from assay-based typing. The study at large found these results: The amount of clinical and demographic metadata varied by source and participant and was provided uncurated.

Note on this clone: Its antigen specificity is not known. Within one base of it there is no much larger clone, and no base qualities were kept.

TCRbeta CDR3 regions were amplified from genomic DNA using the immunoSEQ Assay, a bias-controlled multiplex PCR. Per the authors' processing: The number of nucleated cells in each sample was estimated from the amplification of reference gene primers within the assay. To quantify the absolute abundance of each unique TCRbeta CDR3 rearrangement, sequence reads were collapsed and filtered. For each sample, productive Simpson clonality was calculated as the square root of Simpson's diversity index over productive rearrangements. The clones in this table, taken by TCRdb from immuneACCESS, are in-frame only. Not every clone is retained; where verified, under half of the shortfall comes from an unresolved V gene, and the cause of the rest is unknown. The DNA gave D and trimming, while V, J and clone size come from that table. In this sample the table shows approximately 100,000 clones, roughly four fifths of which occur a single time. Together, the top ten hold more than 9% of the sample.

Whole blood was collected in K2EDTA tubes by collaborating institutions according to the institutions' own protocols. Collaborator samples were shipped for TCRbeta analysis as frozen whole blood, isolated PBMCs, or DNA extracted from either sample type. V drops 1 base and J drops 4 bases, leaving 11 bases in between. The CDR3 goes from the cysteine to the phenylalanine over 15 residues. Only the CDR3 DNA is retained, 45 bases long and in frame from the first base. The germline V gene supplies CDR1 SGHVS and CDR2 FNYEAQ. The source is a man in his sixties or seventies with acute or convalescent COVID-19. The chain employs TRBV7-6 and TRBJ1-5; no D gene is confidently identified. Material: peripheral blood. The sequenced DNA: TGTGCCAGCAGCTTAGGCACAGCAACTAATCAGCCCCAGCATTTT. Translated, it reads CASSLGTATNQPQHF.